The 14 T cell receptor beta chains listed next were all sequenced from one sample in a study of blood T cell repertoires in COVID-19 (dated by TCRdb to about 2020). The library was built by means of the immunoSEQ multiplex PCR assay. In TCRdb, the immuneACCESS table is reduced to in-frame sequences with V and J assigned. These tables do not hold every clone; where another copy was compared, an unresolved V gene accounts for under half, and the others remain unexplained. This sample has about 39,000 clones in its table, and approximately 91% of those were observed once. The ten largest account for 2.2% of the sample. What was sequenced was peripheral blood. These receptors originate from a man aged 50 to 60 with active COVID-19.

The rearrangement links TRBV5-4 to TRBJ1-2, with D tentatively TRBD1 (5 bases). CDR1 SGHNT and CDR2 YYREEE come from the germline V gene (reference sequence). The length of the CDR3 is 14 residues. Between the trimmed V and J ends, which lost 1 base and 7 bases, there was a span of 14 bases. CDR3 DNA sequence: TGTGCCAGCAGCTTGCGGGGGTCGGCAGGTGGCTACACCTTC. Amino acids: CASSLRGSAGGYTF.

J is TRBJ2-3 and V is TRBV6-6; D not resolved. Trimming shortened V by 0 bases and J by 5 bases, and 9 bases separated the two germline ends. Per germline, CDR1 MNHNY and CDR2 SVGAGI (reference sequence). There are 14 residues in the CDR3. The CDR3 spells CASSYSNTGDTQYF. The CDR3 DNA is TGTGCCAGCAGTTACTCGAATACGGGAGATACGCAGTATTTT.

The gene calls are TRBV7-8 and TRBJ2-1; 14 bases are shared with TRBD2. Germline values: CDR1 SGHVS, CDR2 FQNEAQ. J gave up 3 bases and V 5 bases, and 3 bases lay outside the gene matches. This CDR3 contains 16 residues. The CDR3 region has the DNA TGTGCCAGCAGCCCGGGACTAGCGGGAGTCTACAATGAGCAGTTCTTC. It translates to CASSPGLAGVYNEQFF.

The chain employs TRBV9 and TRBJ1-1; D unresolved. V gave up 4 bases and J gave up 1 base, with 11 bases separating them. CDR1 is SGDLS, CDR2 YYNGEE, per germline. The length of the CDR3 is 14 residues. CDR3 DNA: TGTGCCAGCAGCCCAGGAGGCCAGAACACTGAAGCTTTCTTT. This translates into CASSPGGQNTEAFF.

The CDR3 DNA sequence: TGCGCCAGCAGCCAAGAAGCACCCTGGAGCTCTGGGGCCAACGTCCTGACTTTC. Translating gives CASSQEAPWSSGANVLTF. V gene TRBV4-3 combines with J gene TRBJ2-6; D gene uncertain. Trimming took off 0 bases at V and 0 bases at J, with 12 bases between the two ends. Germline V CDR1 and CDR2: LGHNA, YSLEER. The CDR3 consists of 18 residues.

The gene calls are TRBV30 and TRBJ2-7, with D possibly being TRBD2 (6 bases). Germline CDR1 reads GTSNPN; CDR2 reads SVGIG (reference sequence). V lost 0 bases and J lost 4, with 16 bases in between. There are 15 residues in the CDR3. The CDR3 nucleotides are TGTGCCTGGAGTGTAGGAGGGTCTCAGAGTTACGAGCAGTACTTC. Amino acids: CAWSVGGSQSYEQYF.

This clone was counted once. The chain recombines TRBV5-3 with TRBJ2-4; D is perhaps TRBD1 (5 bases). TRBV5-3 is sorted into the ORF group, with uncertain function. CDR3 size: 15 residues. Trimming shortened V by 1 base and J by 7 bases, and 15 bases separated the two germline ends. The CDR3 spells CARSLPSVTGNIQYF. The CDR3 DNA follows: TGTGCCAGAAGCTTGCCATCTGTTACAGGCAACATTCAGTACTTC.

The V and J genes are TRBV5-4 and TRBJ1-6, with a possible D match to TRBD1 (6 bases). Trimming removed 4 bases at V and 2 bases at J, with 16 bases between. The CDR3 extends over 17 amino acids. The germline gives CDR1 SGHNT, CDR2 YYREEE (reference sequence). CDR3 amino acids: CASSRGGAGAYNSPLHF. CDR3 in DNA: TGTGCCAGCAGCCGGGGGGGGGCAGGAGCCTATAATTCACCCCTCCACTTT.

The V and J genes are TRBV6-2 or TRBV6-3 and TRBJ2-1, with 11 bases that match TRBD2. The CDR3 is made up of 16 amino acids. CDR1 is MNHEY, CDR2 SVGEGT, per germline. The J segment lost 5 bases and the V segment lost 5 bases, leaving 8 bases of the junction unmatched. The CDR3 loop reads CASSTSSGGSNNEQFF. CDR3 bases: TGTGCCAGCAGTACGTCTAGCGGGGGGAGCAACAATGAGCAGTTCTTC.

The chain links TRBV3-1 (or the pseudogene TRBV3-2) to TRBJ1-2, with 7 bases matching TRBD1. CDR1 is LGHDT and CDR2 is YNNKEL in the germline V gene (reference sequence). V lost 6 bases to trimming and J lost 8 bases; unmatched junction nucleotides: 12. The CDR3 has 14 residues. CDR3 loop: CASRYTGASFGYTF. The CDR3 DNA sequence: TGTGCCAGCAGGTATACAGGGGCATCGTTCGGCTACACCTTC.

CDR3 protein: CSASLLAGDYNEQFF. The CDR3 DNA is TGCAGTGCTAGTTTACTAGCGGGGGATTACAATGAGCAGTTCTTC. This chain uses TRBV20-1 with TRBJ2-1; 11 bases are a match to TRBD2. The CDR3 is 15 residues long. The V and J ends lost 3 bases and 4 bases, in that order; junction bases with no gene match: 5. Germline V lookup: CDR1 DFQATT, CDR2 SNEGSKA (reference sequence).

This clone is labeled as medium-sized. The chain carries TRBV2 and TRBJ2-7; 8 bases fit TRBD2. CDR1 SNHLY and CDR2 FYNNEI come from the germline V gene. CDR3 length: 14 residues. V shed 7 bases, J shed 2 bases, and the junction held 7 bases outside the gene matches. CDR3 in DNA: TGTGCCAGCATCAGGGAGCGGGAGACCTACGAGCAGTACTTC. Amino acids: CASIRERETYEQYF.

The rearrangement joins TRBV5-4 to TRBJ1-1; 8 nucleotides match TRBD1. CDR3 length: 15 residues. Looked up from germline, CDR1 is SGHNT and CDR2 is YYREEE (reference sequence). After removal of 3 bases from V and 1 base from J, the junction contained 5 bases not matched to a gene. The chain's CDR3 is CASSSRQGRNTEAFF. CDR3 sequence (DNA): TGTGCCAGCAGCTCTCGACAGGGGAGGAACACTGAAGCTTTCTTT.

The rearrangement links TRBV28 to TRBJ2-7, with 7 bases aligning to TRBD1. The CDR3 consists of 13 residues. Per germline, CDR1 MDHEN and CDR2 SYDVKM. V gave up 8 bases and J gave up 2 bases; unmatched junction bases: 6. In DNA form, the CDR3 reads TGTGCCAGCGTTCAGGGGGTTGCCTACGAGCAGTACTTC. Protein product: CASVQGVAYEQYF.